The rows below give T cell receptor beta chains drawn from one sample of a study of early T cells in non-severe SARS-CoV-2 infection. A single record per CDR3 protein comes from TCRdb applying MiXCR to the 5' RACE reads. The sample holds roughly 93,000 distinct CDR3 sequences; 8% to 13% are singletons and the top ten take around 5.4%. The sequenced material came from whole blood. The source of these receptors is an adult who was a healthcare worker with PCR-confirmed SARS-CoV-2 infection or an uninfected control (not recorded which). Both conserved end residues are part of each CDR3. D genes are given only for firm matches. Clone size appears in some rows only: once, few, many, or a class for an expanded clone.

d_call: TRBD1; clone_size: many; v_call: TRBV7-2; j_call: TRBJ2-1; cdr3_aa: CASTEFRGSYNEQFF; cdr3_nt: TGTGCCAGCACCGAATTCAGGGGGTCGTACAATGAGCAGTTCTTC
d_call: TRBD2; clone_size: few; v_call: TRBV28; j_call: TRBJ2-7; cdr3_aa: CASSFAGGGAEQYF; cdr3_nt: TGTGCCAGCAGTTTTGCGGGAGGGGGAGCCGAGCAGTACTTC
d_call: TRBD2; clone_size: -; v_call: TRBV20-1; j_call: TRBJ2-3; cdr3_aa: CSARGRAGGRDTQYF; cdr3_nt: TGCAGTGCTAGAGGAAGAGCGGGAGGAAGAGATACGCAGTATTTT
d_call: TRBD2; clone_size: few; v_call: TRBV29-1; j_call: TRBJ2-1; cdr3_aa: CSGLAGLSSYNEQFF; cdr3_nt: TGCAGCGGGCTAGCGGGTCTTAGCTCCTACAATGAGCAGTTCTTC
d_call: -; clone_size: few; v_call: TRBV20-1; j_call: TRBJ2-5; cdr3_aa: CSASEQGTKETQYF; cdr3_nt: TGCAGTGCTAGCGAGCAGGGCACCAAAGAGACCCAGTACTTC
d_call: -; clone_size: -; v_call: TRBV29-1; j_call: TRBJ2-1; cdr3_aa: CSVRDAAYNEQFF; cdr3_nt: TGCAGCGTAAGGGACGCTGCCTACAATGAGCAGTTCTTC
d_call: -; clone_size: few; v_call: TRBV18; j_call: TRBJ1-1; cdr3_aa: CASSPPEGGPQAFF; cdr3_nt: TGTGCCAGCTCACCACCGGAAGGGGGTCCCCAAGCTTTCTTT
d_call: TRBD1; clone_size: -; v_call: TRBV27; j_call: TRBJ1-4; cdr3_aa: CASSPGQDNEKLFF; cdr3_nt: TGTGCCAGCAGTCCTGGACAGGATAATGAAAAACTGTTTTTT
d_call: TRBD2; clone_size: few; v_call: TRBV7-2; j_call: TRBJ2-3; cdr3_aa: CASSFRTSGGTDTQYF; cdr3_nt: TGTGCCAGCAGCTTTCGGACTAGCGGGGGCACAGATACGCAGTATTTT
d_call: TRBD2; clone_size: -; v_call: TRBV29-1; j_call: TRBJ2-7; cdr3_aa: CSVGTSGKTYEQYF; cdr3_nt: TGCAGCGTCGGGACTAGCGGGAAAACCTACGAGCAGTACTTC
d_call: -; clone_size: many; v_call: TRBV25-1; j_call: TRBJ2-2; cdr3_aa: CASSLTGNTGELFF; cdr3_nt: TGTGCCAGCAGCCTGACAGGGAACACCGGGGAGCTGTTTTTT
d_call: TRBD1; clone_size: -; v_call: TRBV7-9; j_call: TRBJ1-1; cdr3_aa: CASILTGLNTEAFF; cdr3_nt: TGTGCCAGCATCCTGACAGGGTTGAACACTGAAGCTTTCTTT
d_call: TRBD2; clone_size: many; v_call: TRBV23-1; j_call: TRBJ2-6; cdr3_aa: CASSHRLGTTLSGANVLTF; cdr3_nt: TGCGCCAGCAGTCATCGCCTCGGGACTACCCTCTCCGGGGCCAACGTCCTGACTTTC
d_call: -; clone_size: many; v_call: TRBV7-9; j_call: TRBJ1-2; cdr3_aa: CASSPRDYGYTF; cdr3_nt: TGTGCCAGCAGCCCCCGGGACTATGGCTACACCTTC
d_call: -; clone_size: -; v_call: TRBV28; j_call: TRBJ1-2; cdr3_aa: CASSFTGGRPNYGYTF; cdr3_nt: TGTGCCAGCAGTTTTACGGGGGGCCGCCCTAACTATGGCTACACCTTC
d_call: -; clone_size: -; v_call: TRBV15; j_call: TRBJ1-1; cdr3_aa: CATSRGYLTEAFF; cdr3_nt: TGTGCCACCAGCAGAGGGTACCTCACTGAAGCTTTCTTT
d_call: -; clone_size: few; v_call: TRBV12-3/TRBV12-4; j_call: TRBJ1-6; cdr3_aa: CASSLFQGSYNSPLHF; cdr3_nt: TGTGCCAGCAGTTTATTCCAGGGGTCCTATAATTCACCCCTCCACTTT
d_call: -; clone_size: -; v_call: TRBV7-7; j_call: TRBJ2-1; cdr3_aa: CASSLENERHEQFF; cdr3_nt: TGTGCTAGCAGCTTAGAAAACGAGAGACATGAGCAGTTCTTC
d_call: TRBD1; clone_size: -; v_call: TRBV5-4; j_call: TRBJ2-7; cdr3_aa: CASSLRGGRNEQYF; cdr3_nt: TGTGCCAGCAGCTTGCGAGGGGGCAGGAACGAGCAGTACTTC
d_call: TRBD2; clone_size: few; v_call: TRBV7-9; j_call: TRBJ2-1; cdr3_aa: CASSFPSGNHNEQFF; cdr3_nt: TGTGCCAGCAGCTTTCCTAGCGGGAACCACAATGAGCAGTTCTTC
d_call: TRBD1; clone_size: -; v_call: TRBV20-1; j_call: TRBJ2-7; cdr3_aa: CSAIGQGVNEQYF; cdr3_nt: TGCAGTGCCATCGGACAGGGGGTGAACGAGCAGTACTTC
d_call: TRBD1; clone_size: few; v_call: TRBV28; j_call: TRBJ1-2; cdr3_aa: CASSLSDRVGGYTF; cdr3_nt: TGTGCCAGCAGCCTTTCGGACAGGGTGGGAGGCTACACCTTC
d_call: -; clone_size: few; v_call: TRBV6-6; j_call: TRBJ1-4; cdr3_aa: CASSRHPPATNEKLFF; cdr3_nt: TGTGCCAGCAGCCGCCACCCCCCTGCAACTAATGAAAAACTGTTTTTT
d_call: -; clone_size: few; v_call: TRBV12-5; j_call: TRBJ1-1; cdr3_aa: CASGLNTEAFF; cdr3_nt: TGTGCTTCCGGGTTGAACACTGAAGCTTTCTTT
d_call: TRBD2; clone_size: few; v_call: TRBV12-3/TRBV12-4; j_call: TRBJ2-5; cdr3_aa: CASSPRTSGGTQYF; cdr3_nt: TGTGCCAGCAGTCCTAGGACTAGCGGGGGGACCCAGTACTTC
d_call: -; clone_size: few; v_call: TRBV6-4; j_call: TRBJ1-1; cdr3_aa: CASSRTVGTEAFF; cdr3_nt: TGTGCCAGCAGTAGGACAGTCGGGACTGAAGCTTTCTTT
d_call: -; clone_size: few; v_call: TRBV5-1; j_call: TRBJ2-3; cdr3_aa: CASSLGLNTDTQYF; cdr3_nt: TGCGCCAGCAGCTTGGGACTGAACACAGATACGCAGTATTTT
d_call: -; clone_size: -; v_call: TRBV6-5; j_call: TRBJ1-2; cdr3_aa: CASSKQVNYGYTF; cdr3_nt: TGTGCCAGCAGTAAACAGGTTAACTATGGCTACACCTTC
d_call: -; clone_size: -; v_call: TRBV4-1; j_call: TRBJ1-5; cdr3_aa: CASSQYGADGSNQPQHF; cdr3_nt: TGCGCCAGCAGCCAATACGGGGCAGACGGGAGCAATCAGCCCCAGCATTTT
d_call: TRBD1; clone_size: -; v_call: TRBV19; j_call: TRBJ2-7; cdr3_aa: CASSSTRGLEQYF; cdr3_nt: TGTGCCAGTAGTTCCACCAGGGGGCTCGAGCAGTACTTC
d_call: TRBD1; clone_size: -; v_call: TRBV28; j_call: TRBJ2-7; cdr3_aa: CASSPHRQGTYEQYF; cdr3_nt: TGTGCCAGCAGTCCACACCGACAGGGAACCTACGAGCAGTACTTC
d_call: TRBD2; clone_size: many; v_call: TRBV27; j_call: TRBJ2-7; cdr3_aa: CASSLSQLAGAYEQYF; cdr3_nt: TGTGCCAGCAGTTTATCGCAACTAGCGGGAGCCTACGAGCAGTACTTC
d_call: TRBD1; clone_size: few; v_call: TRBV3-1; j_call: TRBJ1-1; cdr3_aa: CASSQSGGNEAFF; cdr3_nt: TGTGCCAGCAGCCAATCAGGGGGCAATGAAGCTTTCTTT
d_call: TRBD1; clone_size: many; v_call: TRBV20-1; j_call: TRBJ1-1; cdr3_aa: CSAPPPGQGAEAFF; cdr3_nt: TGCAGTGCTCCTCCTCCGGGACAGGGAGCTGAAGCTTTCTTT
d_call: -; clone_size: few; v_call: TRBV6-6; j_call: TRBJ1-5; cdr3_aa: CASSYAGHSNQPQHF; cdr3_nt: TGTGCCAGCAGTTACGCCGGCCATAGCAATCAGCCCCAGCATTTT
d_call: TRBD1; clone_size: many; v_call: TRBV7-2; j_call: TRBJ2-7; cdr3_aa: CASSRRDSTYEQYF; cdr3_nt: TGTGCCAGCAGCCGCCGGGACAGCACCTACGAGCAGTACTTC
d_call: -; clone_size: few; v_call: TRBV4-1; j_call: TRBJ1-5; cdr3_aa: CASSQVVRDQPQHF; cdr3_nt: TGCGCCAGCAGCCAAGTTGTGCGGGATCAGCCCCAGCATTTT
d_call: TRBD2; clone_size: many; v_call: TRBV5-1; j_call: TRBJ2-1; cdr3_aa: CASSSSGGGNEQFF; cdr3_nt: TGCGCCAGCAGCTCGAGCGGGGGCGGCAATGAGCAGTTCTTC
d_call: -; clone_size: -; v_call: TRBV21-1; j_call: TRBJ1-1; cdr3_aa: CASRSPGAGVYTEAFF; cdr3_nt: TGTGCCAGCCGATCGCCGGGAGCGGGAGTATACACTGAAGCTTTCTTT
d_call: -; clone_size: few; v_call: TRBV14; j_call: TRBJ2-3; cdr3_aa: CASSLSIPRPQYF; cdr3_nt: TGTGCCAGCAGCCTCTCGATCCCACGGCCGCAGTATTTT
d_call: -; clone_size: -; v_call: TRBV7-3; j_call: TRBJ2-1; cdr3_aa: CASSSNGQLNEQFF; cdr3_nt: TGTGCCAGCAGCTCTAACGGACAGCTCAATGAGCAGTTCTTC
d_call: -; clone_size: few; v_call: TRBV2; j_call: TRBJ2-1; cdr3_aa: CASSEKAGLYNEQFF; cdr3_nt: TGTGCCAGCAGTGAAAAAGCGGGCCTCTACAATGAGCAGTTCTTC
d_call: -; clone_size: many; v_call: TRBV20-1; j_call: TRBJ1-6; cdr3_aa: CSARDLHSDSPLHF; cdr3_nt: TGCAGTGCTAGAGATCTCCACTCGGATTCACCCCTCCACTTT
d_call: -; clone_size: many; v_call: TRBV24-1; j_call: TRBJ1-5; cdr3_aa: CATSEGGRNQPQHF; cdr3_nt: TGTGCCACCAGTGAAGGGGGGCGCAATCAGCCCCAGCATTTT
d_call: TRBD1; clone_size: many; v_call: TRBV6-5; j_call: TRBJ1-2; cdr3_aa: CASSPTPKGQENGYTF; cdr3_nt: TGTGCCAGCAGTCCCACCCCGAAGGGACAGGAAAACGGCTACACCTTC
d_call: TRBD1; clone_size: few; v_call: TRBV7-2; j_call: TRBJ1-1; cdr3_aa: CASSSRGTGASAEGAFF; cdr3_nt: TGTGCCAGCAGCTCCCGAGGGACAGGGGCCTCCGCGGAAGGGGCTTTCTTT